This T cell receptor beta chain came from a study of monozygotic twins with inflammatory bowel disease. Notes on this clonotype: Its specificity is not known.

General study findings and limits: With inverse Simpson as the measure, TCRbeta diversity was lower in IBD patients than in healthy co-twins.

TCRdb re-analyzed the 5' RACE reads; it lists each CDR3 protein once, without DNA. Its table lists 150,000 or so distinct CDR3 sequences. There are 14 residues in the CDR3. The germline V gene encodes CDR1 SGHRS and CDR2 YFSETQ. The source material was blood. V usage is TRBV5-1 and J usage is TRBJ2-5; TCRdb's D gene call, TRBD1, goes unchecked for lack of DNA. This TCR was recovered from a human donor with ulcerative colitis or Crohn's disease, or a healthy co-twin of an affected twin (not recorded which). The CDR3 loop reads CASSLAPGVETQYF.